These T cell receptor beta chains were read from a single sample in a study of cytomegalovirus exposure and HLA in healthy donors. The assay was immunoSEQ multiplex PCR, and TCRdb's table has in-frame clones only and misses some. The sample has 60,000 to 85,000 clones; the top ten hold roughly an eighth. The specimen sequenced was PBMCs. Every receptor here comes from a man aged 50-59 years in good health and CMV-seropositive. CDR3s include the opening cysteine and the closing phenylalanine or tryptophan. The order of the fields is CDR3 length, J gene, D gene, V gene, CDR3 protein, CDR3 DNA. The D gene is left open where the match is weak.

CDR3 length: 14; J gene: TRBJ1-2; D gene: TRBD1; V gene: TRBV5-1; CDR3 protein: CASSLGQSNTGYTF; CDR3 DNA: TGCGCCAGCAGCCTGGGACAGTCAAACACTGGCTACACCTTC
CDR3 length: 14; J gene: TRBJ1-6; D gene: TRBD1; V gene: TRBV30; CDR3 protein: CAWGQGAYNSPLHF; CDR3 DNA: TGTGCCTGGGGGCAGGGGGCCTATAATTCACCCCTCCACTTT
CDR3 length: 14; J gene: TRBJ1-2; D gene: NA; V gene: TRBV10-3; CDR3 protein: CAIRDGGPNYGYTF; CDR3 DNA: TGTGCCATCAGGGACGGAGGTCCTAACTATGGCTACACCTTC
CDR3 length: 14; J gene: TRBJ2-2; D gene: NA; V gene: TRBV25-1; CDR3 protein: CASSGRVGTGELFF; CDR3 DNA: TGTGCCAGCAGTGGGAGGGTGGGGACCGGGGAGCTGTTTTTT
CDR3 length: 15; J gene: TRBJ2-7; D gene: NA; V gene: TRBV9; CDR3 protein: CASSALVAGTYEQYF; CDR3 DNA: TGTGCCAGCAGCGCCCTGGTGGCGGGGACCTACGAGCAGTACTTC
CDR3 length: 14; J gene: TRBJ2-3; D gene: TRBD2; V gene: TRBV5-8; CDR3 protein: CASSFQRGGDTQYF; CDR3 DNA: TGTGCCAGCAGCTTCCAGCGGGGGGGGGATACGCAGTATTTT
CDR3 length: 13; J gene: TRBJ1-5; D gene: NA; V gene: TRBV7-2; CDR3 protein: CASSWQKNQPQHF; CDR3 DNA: TGTGCCAGCAGTTGGCAGAAGAATCAGCCCCAGCATTTT
CDR3 length: 15; J gene: TRBJ2-5; D gene: NA; V gene: TRBV6-1; CDR3 protein: CASTYLRGLGETQYF; CDR3 DNA: TGTGCCAGCACCTACCTAAGGGGGTTAGGGGAGACCCAGTACTTC
CDR3 length: 16; J gene: TRBJ1-2; D gene: NA; V gene: TRBV5-4; CDR3 protein: CASSLAHLGRGYGYTF; CDR3 DNA: TGTGCCAGCAGCTTGGCCCATCTCGGGCGGGGCTATGGCTACACCTTC
CDR3 length: 19; J gene: TRBJ1-1; D gene: NA; V gene: TRBV18; CDR3 protein: CASSPQRGIRTGPNTEAFF; CDR3 DNA: TGTGCCAGCTCACCACAAAGAGGTATCCGCACAGGACCCAACACTGAAGCTTTCTTT
CDR3 length: 17; J gene: TRBJ1-1; D gene: NA; V gene: TRBV29-1; CDR3 protein: CSVVWETGIGWDTEAFF; CDR3 DNA: TGCAGCGTTGTGTGGGAAACAGGGATCGGTTGGGACACTGAAGCTTTCTTT
CDR3 length: 17; J gene: TRBJ1-2; D gene: TRBD1; V gene: TRBV7-2; CDR3 protein: CASSLRTGRGTDYGYTF; CDR3 DNA: TGTGCCAGCAGCTTACGTACGGGCAGGGGGACAGACTATGGCTACACCTTC
CDR3 length: 14; J gene: TRBJ1-2; D gene: NA; V gene: TRBV7-6; CDR3 protein: CASSSFGGNYGYTF; CDR3 DNA: TGTGCCAGCAGCTCCTTTGGGGGGAACTATGGCTACACCTTC
CDR3 length: 15; J gene: TRBJ1-1; D gene: NA; V gene: TRBV4-2; CDR3 protein: CASSQVVTENTEAFF; CDR3 DNA: TGTGCCAGCAGCCAAGTCGTGACAGAGAACACTGAAGCTTTCTTT
CDR3 length: 13; J gene: TRBJ1-1; D gene: NA; V gene: TRBV29-1; CDR3 protein: CSASRDSDSEAFF; CDR3 DNA: TGCAGCGCTAGCCGGGATTCCGATTCTGAAGCTTTCTTT
CDR3 length: 14; J gene: TRBJ2-3; D gene: NA; V gene: TRBV15; CDR3 protein: CATSRESSPDTQYF; CDR3 DNA: TGTGCCACCAGCAGAGAAAGCTCCCCGGATACGCAGTATTTT
CDR3 length: 14; J gene: TRBJ2-7; D gene: TRBD2; V gene: TRBV29-1; CDR3 protein: CSAQVGGGGTEQYF; CDR3 DNA: TGCAGCGCACAGGTCGGGGGCGGGGGGACCGAGCAGTACTTC
CDR3 length: 14; J gene: TRBJ2-2; D gene: NA; V gene: TRBV30; CDR3 protein: CAWKGLASTGELFF; CDR3 DNA: TGTGCCTGGAAAGGCCTAGCGAGCACCGGGGAGCTGTTTTTT
CDR3 length: 14; J gene: TRBJ1-5; D gene: TRBD1; V gene: TRBV5-5; CDR3 protein: CASSTGTAYQPQHF; CDR3 DNA: TGTGCCAGCAGCACCGGGACAGCTTATCAGCCCCAGCATTTT
CDR3 length: 16; J gene: TRBJ2-7; D gene: NA; V gene: TRBV4-1; CDR3 protein: CASSQDAGPPTYEQYF; CDR3 DNA: TGCGCCAGCAGCCAAGATGCGGGGCCACCGACCTACGAGCAGTACTTC
CDR3 length: 12; J gene: TRBJ1-6; D gene: NA; V gene: TRBV7-9; CDR3 protein: CASSLIESPLHF; CDR3 DNA: TGTGCCAGCAGCTTAATAGAGTCGCCCCTCCACTTT
CDR3 length: 15; J gene: TRBJ1-1; D gene: TRBD1; V gene: TRBV2; CDR3 protein: CASSEVGQKIFEAFF; CDR3 DNA: TGTGCCAGCAGTGAAGTGGGACAGAAAATTTTTGAAGCTTTCTTT
CDR3 length: 15; J gene: TRBJ2-2; D gene: TRBD2; V gene: TRBV6-4; CDR3 protein: CASRLNGGGNGELFF; CDR3 DNA: TGTGCCAGCAGGCTCAATGGCGGGGGTAACGGGGAGCTGTTTTTT
CDR3 length: 14; J gene: TRBJ1-3; D gene: NA; V gene: TRBV6-6; CDR3 protein: CASSATGGGNTIYF; CDR3 DNA: TGTGCCAGCAGCGCAACAGGTGGGGGGAACACCATATATTTT
CDR3 length: 12; J gene: TRBJ1-2; D gene: TRBD1; V gene: TRBV29-1; CDR3 protein: CSVPTGVEGYTF; CDR3 DNA: TGCAGCGTTCCGACAGGGGTTGAGGGCTACACCTTC
CDR3 length: 13; J gene: TRBJ1-4; D gene: NA; V gene: TRBV28; CDR3 protein: CASTEGGDEKLFF; CDR3 DNA: TGTGCCAGCACCGAAGGGGGAGATGAAAAACTGTTTTTT
CDR3 length: 14; J gene: TRBJ2-5; D gene: TRBD2; V gene: TRBV7-2; CDR3 protein: CASSSLAGGGTQYF; CDR3 DNA: TGTGCCAGCAGCTCCCTAGCGGGAGGAGGGACCCAGTACTTC
CDR3 length: 15; J gene: TRBJ2-5; D gene: TRBD1; V gene: TRBV7-9; CDR3 protein: CASSLGQGIQETQYF; CDR3 DNA: TGTGCCAGCAGCCTCGGACAGGGGATTCAAGAGACCCAGTACTTC
CDR3 length: 12; J gene: TRBJ2-2; D gene: TRBD2; V gene: TRBV29-1; CDR3 protein: CSAWGGTGELFF; CDR3 DNA: TGCAGCGCATGGGGGGGCACCGGGGAGCTGTTTTTT
CDR3 length: 13; J gene: TRBJ1-1; D gene: NA; V gene: TRBV5-5; CDR3 protein: CASSLDQDTEAFF; CDR3 DNA: TGTGCCAGCAGCTTGGACCAGGACACTGAAGCTTTCTTT
CDR3 length: 15; J gene: TRBJ1-6; D gene: NA; V gene: TRBV6-1; CDR3 protein: CASSPRQEGISPLHF; CDR3 DNA: TGTGCCAGCAGTCCCCGACAGGAAGGAATTTCACCCCTCCACTTT
CDR3 length: 14; J gene: TRBJ2-5; D gene: NA; V gene: TRBV19; CDR3 protein: CASSIQGSSETQYF; CDR3 DNA: TGTGCCAGTAGTATACAGGGGTCGTCAGAGACCCAGTACTTC
CDR3 length: 15; J gene: TRBJ1-6; D gene: NA; V gene: TRBV2; CDR3 protein: CASSESGQINSPLHF; CDR3 DNA: TGTGCCAGCAGTGAAAGCGGACAGATTAATTCACCCCTCCACTTT
CDR3 length: 15; J gene: TRBJ1-3; D gene: NA; V gene: TRBV5-5; CDR3 protein: CASSLAGADGNTIYF; CDR3 DNA: TGTGCCAGCAGCTTGGCAGGGGCTGATGGAAACACCATATATTTT
CDR3 length: 13; J gene: TRBJ1-1; D gene: NA; V gene: TRBV19; CDR3 protein: CASSLREHGEAFF; CDR3 DNA: TGTGCCAGTAGTCTACGGGAGCACGGTGAAGCTTTCTTT
CDR3 length: 13; J gene: TRBJ2-7; D gene: NA; V gene: TRBV5-1; CDR3 protein: CASSRTVPYEQYF; CDR3 DNA: TGCGCCAGCAGCCGGACAGTTCCGTACGAGCAGTACTTC
CDR3 length: 12; J gene: TRBJ2-3; D gene: TRBD1; V gene: TRBV29-1; CDR3 protein: CSVERTGDTQYF; CDR3 DNA: TGCAGCGTTGAGCGGACAGGGGATACGCAGTATTTT
CDR3 length: 16; J gene: TRBJ1-5; D gene: TRBD1; V gene: TRBV5-8; CDR3 protein: CASSLARGGANQPQHF; CDR3 DNA: TGTGCCAGCAGCTTGGCTAGAGGGGGCGCGAATCAGCCCCAGCATTTT
CDR3 length: 17; J gene: TRBJ2-1; D gene: NA; V gene: TRBV12-2; CDR3 protein: CASRPPRLAGSYNEQFF; CDR3 DNA: TGTGCAAGTCGCCCTCCCCGGCTAGCGGGGTCCTACAATGAGCAGTTCTTC
CDR3 length: 13; J gene: TRBJ2-5; D gene: NA; V gene: TRBV7-2; CDR3 protein: CASSRDFKETQYF; CDR3 DNA: TGTGCCAGCAGCAGGGACTTTAAAGAGACCCAGTACTTC
CDR3 length: 17; J gene: TRBJ2-7; D gene: TRBD2; V gene: TRBV10-2; CDR3 protein: CASSDLEASGGVGEQYF; CDR3 DNA: TGCGCCAGCAGTGACCTCGAGGCTAGCGGAGGGGTGGGAGAGCAGTACTTC
CDR3 length: 15; J gene: TRBJ2-6; D gene: TRBD1; V gene: TRBV15; CDR3 protein: CATSRTGAGANVLTF; CDR3 DNA: TGTGCCACCAGCAGGACAGGGGCAGGGGCCAACGTCCTGACTTTC
CDR3 length: 13; J gene: TRBJ2-2; D gene: NA; V gene: TRBV5-1; CDR3 protein: CASRSGVTGELFF; CDR3 DNA: TGCGCCAGCAGATCGGGGGTCACCGGGGAGCTGTTTTTT
CDR3 length: 14; J gene: TRBJ1-5; D gene: NA; V gene: TRBV7-2; CDR3 protein: CASSFPAAGQPQHF; CDR3 DNA: TGTGCCAGCAGCTTCCCGGCGGCGGGACAGCCCCAGCATTTT
CDR3 length: 13; J gene: TRBJ1-2; D gene: TRBD1; V gene: TRBV15; CDR3 protein: CATSRGTDYGYTF; CDR3 DNA: TGTGCCACCAGCAGGGGGACAGACTATGGCTACACCTTC
CDR3 length: 15; J gene: TRBJ1-1; D gene: TRBD1; V gene: TRBV11-2; CDR3 protein: CASSPPGQGNTEAFF; CDR3 DNA: TGTGCCAGCAGCCCTCCGGGACAGGGTAATACTGAAGCTTTCTTT
CDR3 length: 14; J gene: TRBJ1-2; D gene: NA; V gene: TRBV27; CDR3 protein: CASRGTGRNYGYTF; CDR3 DNA: TGTGCCAGCAGAGGCACAGGGCGTAACTATGGCTACACCTTC
CDR3 length: 14; J gene: TRBJ2-2; D gene: NA; V gene: TRBV19; CDR3 protein: CATRNPGGTGELFF; CDR3 DNA: TGTGCCACGAGAAACCCAGGGGGGACCGGGGAGCTGTTTTTT
CDR3 length: 15; J gene: TRBJ2-7; D gene: NA; V gene: TRBV5-4; CDR3 protein: CASSAGGGNIDEQYF; CDR3 DNA: TGTGCCAGCAGCGCGGGCGGCGGGAATATCGACGAGCAGTACTTC
CDR3 length: 13; J gene: TRBJ1-2; D gene: TRBD1; V gene: TRBV7-9; CDR3 protein: CASSSGQFYGYTF; CDR3 DNA: TGTGCCAGCAGCTCGGGACAGTTCTATGGCTACACCTTC
CDR3 length: 15; J gene: TRBJ1-1; D gene: NA; V gene: TRBV5-4; CDR3 protein: CASSLRGWVNTEAFF; CDR3 DNA: TGTGCCAGCAGCTTAAGGGGCTGGGTGAACACTGAAGCTTTCTTT